This record looks at one T cell receptor (beta chain) sequence and its context. The antigen it binds to is not known. No clone much larger than this one lies a single base away; base qualities are absent. The sample originates from a study of memory CD4+ T cells and cytomegalovirus serostatus (dated by TCRdb to about 2019). Study-level background: The cohort comprised 33 healthy Belgian adults, 9 CMV seropositive and roughly 25 CMV seronegative. CD4+ memory TCRbeta repertoires of a Belgian cohort with known cytomegalovirus serostatus were sequenced in order to replicate a published TCR-based CMV serostatus classifier.

Single viable CD3+CD4+CD8-CD45RO+ cells were sorted as memory CD4+ T cells on a FACSAria II. CMV serostatus was determined using a Roche Elecsys assay that detects serum IgG against CMV pp150, pp28, p38 and p52. After thawing, total CD4+ T cells were enriched by positive selection with CD4 magnetic microbeads. The samples came from a separate study whose specific focus was interrogating the CD4+ T cell memory repertoire. Following standard operating procedures, peripheral blood mononuclear cells were isolated and cryopreserved, while serum was kept at -80 degrees C. The staining relied on CD3-PerCP (BW264/56), CD4-APC (RPA-T4), CD45RO-PE (UCHT1) and CD8-Pacific Orange (3B5) antibodies, and Sytox blue was used to exclude non-viable cells. The junction shows trimming of 2 bases on V and 9 bases on J, plus 21 bases between the germline ends. Based on the germline V gene, the CDR1 and CDR2 sequences are SGDLS and YYNGEE. Reading from cysteine to phenylalanine, the CDR3 counts 16 amino acids. The CDR3 DNA has 48 bases and is translated from base 1.

What the work shows at the level of the full study, not this receptor alone: On the Belgian cohort, the classifier based on the original framework reached a median bootstrapped AUC of roughly 0.94, with a 95% CI of 0.76-1.00. The results were read as suggesting that the CMV-associated TCR signature is, for the most part, present in the CD4+ memory repertoire. For CMV serostatus prediction, a median bootstrapped AUC of about 0.94 was reached with the original framework, and a median bootstrapped AUC of about 0.89 was reached with a US-trained random forest. Among the 160 or so previously reported CMV-associated TCRbeta sequences, approximately 67 showed up in the CD4+ memory repertoires, with each one found in between one and five individuals. Only CD4+CD45RO+ memory cells were sequenced, in contrast to the original study, in which naive and memory CD4+ and CD8+ populations were covered.

The Quick-DNA Microprep Kit was used to extract genomic DNA from the sorted cells. TCRbeta DNA was amplified with the immunoSEQ hsTCRbeta kit following the manufacturer's protocol. TCRbeta libraries were sequenced on an Illumina MiSeq instrument. The paper's processing steps were these. Following removal of out-of-frame sequences, about 2,200,000 distinct TCRbeta sequences were retained, with an average of approximately 69,000 per individual. Each individual was scored using the number of around 180 previously reported CMV-associated TCRbeta sequences that the individual carried and the total number of productive distinct TCRbeta sequences. A beta-binomial model was reimplemented in Python, and scikit-learn random forests with default parameters were trained on US cohort data. Classifier performance on the Belgian cohort was summarized as median AUC with percentile confidence intervals over 10,000 bootstrap iterations. As stored in TCRdb, this immuneACCESS dataset retains in-frame rearrangements with V and J assigned. A fraction of the clones does not appear; measured against another copy, unresolved V genes explain less than half of the discrepancy, and the remainder lacks a known reason. V, J and clone size are taken as reported in that table, and D and trimming were inferred from the DNA itself. This sample lists around 54,000 clones; around three quarters were detected once. The ten largest make up about 2.7% of the sample.

This receptor chain uses TRBV9 and TRBJ2-1, with TRBD1 perhaps the D gene, on 5 matching bases. This clonotype was obtained from an adult in good health and CMV-seropositive. Input material: memory CD4+ T cells from blood. The CDR3 reads as follows: CASSVEDIYLYGEQFF. The base sequence is TGTGCCAGCAGCGTTGAGGACATCTATCTTTATGGTGAGCAGTTCTTC.